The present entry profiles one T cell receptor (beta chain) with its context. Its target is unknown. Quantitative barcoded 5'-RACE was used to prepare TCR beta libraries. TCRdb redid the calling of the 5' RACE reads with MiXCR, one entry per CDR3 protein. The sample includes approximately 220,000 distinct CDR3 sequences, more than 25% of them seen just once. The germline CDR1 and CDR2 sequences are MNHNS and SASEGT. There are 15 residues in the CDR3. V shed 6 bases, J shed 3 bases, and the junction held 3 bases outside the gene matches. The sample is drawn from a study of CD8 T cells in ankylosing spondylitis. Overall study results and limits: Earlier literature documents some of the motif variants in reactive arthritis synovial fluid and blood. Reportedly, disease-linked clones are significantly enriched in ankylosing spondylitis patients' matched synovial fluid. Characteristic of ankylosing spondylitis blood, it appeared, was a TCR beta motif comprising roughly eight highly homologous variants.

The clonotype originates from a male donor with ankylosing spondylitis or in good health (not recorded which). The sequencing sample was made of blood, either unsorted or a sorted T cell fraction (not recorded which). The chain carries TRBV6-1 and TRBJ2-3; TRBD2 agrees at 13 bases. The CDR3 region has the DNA TGTGCCAGCAGGGAGGGACTAGCGGGGACAGATACGCAGTATTTT. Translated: CASREGLAGTDTQYF.